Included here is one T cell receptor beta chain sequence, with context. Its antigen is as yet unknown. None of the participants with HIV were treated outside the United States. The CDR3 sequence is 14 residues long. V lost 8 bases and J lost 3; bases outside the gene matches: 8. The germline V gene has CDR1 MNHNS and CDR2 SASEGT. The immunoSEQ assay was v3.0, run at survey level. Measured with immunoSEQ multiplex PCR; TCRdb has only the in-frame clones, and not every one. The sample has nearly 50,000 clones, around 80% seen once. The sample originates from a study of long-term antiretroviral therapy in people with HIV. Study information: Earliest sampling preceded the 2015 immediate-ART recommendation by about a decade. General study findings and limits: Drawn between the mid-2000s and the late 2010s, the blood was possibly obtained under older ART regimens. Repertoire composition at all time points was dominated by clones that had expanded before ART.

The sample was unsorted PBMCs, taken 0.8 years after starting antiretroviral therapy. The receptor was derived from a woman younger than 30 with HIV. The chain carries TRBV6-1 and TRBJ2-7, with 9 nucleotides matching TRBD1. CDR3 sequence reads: CASSRQGVGYEQYF. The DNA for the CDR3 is TGTGCCAGCTCGAGACAGGGGGTAGGCTACGAGCAGTACTTC.